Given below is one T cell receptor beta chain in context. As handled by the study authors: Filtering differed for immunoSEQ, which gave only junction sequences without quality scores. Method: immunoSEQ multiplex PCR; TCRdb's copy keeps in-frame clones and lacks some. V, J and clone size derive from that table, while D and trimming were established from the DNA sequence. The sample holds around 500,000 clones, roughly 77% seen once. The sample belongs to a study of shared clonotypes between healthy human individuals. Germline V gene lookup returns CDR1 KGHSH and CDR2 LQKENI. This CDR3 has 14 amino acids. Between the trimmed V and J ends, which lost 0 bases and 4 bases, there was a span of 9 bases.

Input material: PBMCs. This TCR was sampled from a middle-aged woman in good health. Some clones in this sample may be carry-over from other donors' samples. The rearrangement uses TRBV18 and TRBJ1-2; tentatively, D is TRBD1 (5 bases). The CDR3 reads CASSPPQGFYGYTF. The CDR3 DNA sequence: TGTGCCAGCTCACCACCGCAGGGTTTCTATGGCTACACCTTC.